The T cell receptor (beta chain) under discussion was sequenced for a study of beta chain features in type 1 diabetes. Study-level findings and limits: Resolution of whether HLA type affects TCRB rearrangement was not achieved here. The study found that naive, central memory and Treg TCRB repertoires appeared more similar in patients than in healthy donors. Across all four CD4+ subsets, people with type 1 diabetes showed modestly shorter TCRB CDR3s.

Since all of the isolated RNA was reverse transcribed, expressed TCRB transcripts were what got sequenced. The repertoire was sequenced with immunoSEQ multiplex PCR; TCRdb's copy has only in-frame clones and lacks some. This table has 150,000 or so clones, about a tenth appearing once. In regard to this clone: Its antigen remains unidentified.

Post-sort purity exceeded 98% for all sorted populations. The clonotype was recovered from a woman in her thirties or forties in good health. Sequencing was performed on central memory CD4+ T cells from blood.

CDR3 in DNA: TGCGCCAGCAGCCAAGGGGAGTCTAGCGGTCAAGAGACCCAGTACTTC. This codes for CASSQGESSGQETQYF. The chain is built from TRBV4-1 and TRBJ2-5; 7 positions agree with TRBD2. This CDR3 has 16 amino acids. The germline V gene has CDR1 MGHRA and CDR2 YSYEKL. Trimming took 1 base from V and 2 from J; bases not matched to a gene: 7.